This TCR beta chain was sequenced during a study of T cell changes during pregnancy in multiple sclerosis. This CDR3 spans 14 amino acids. CDR1 is SEHNR and CDR2 is FQNEAQ in the germline V gene (reference sequence). The V end was cut by 5 bases, the J end by 0 bases, with 8 bases between. Assay used: immunoSEQ multiplex PCR; TCRdb lists only in-frame clones, some missing. In the table there are about 100,000 clones, 92% of which are singletons. The TCR was taken from a female donor with multiple sclerosis, enrolled in a pregnancy study. The chain uses TRBV7-9 and TRBJ1-5, with D maybe TRBD1 (5 bases). Sample: peripheral blood, taken after pregnancy. The CDR3, as DNA: TGTGCCAGCAGCCGTGACAGTAGCAATCAGCCCCAGCATTTT. Its translation is CASSRDSSNQPQHF.